In this sample, the clone carrying this T cell receptor beta chain turned up many times. Its specificity is unknown. In germline, CDR1 is SGHRS, CDR2 YFSETQ. This CDR3 has 13 amino acids. V was clipped by 1 base and J by 5 bases, with 6 bases between them. The sample belongs to a study of response to subunit inactivated influenza vaccine. Study outcomes and limitations: The authors suggested that few new T cells are recruited per seasonal influenza vaccination.

TCRdb used MiXCR to reprocess the RT-PCR reads, holding one entry per CDR3 protein. The table lists hundreds of thousands of distinct CDR3 sequences, less than 20% of them singletons. The clonotype originates from a man in his fifties who received an inactivated influenza vaccine. The input for sequencing was PBMCs from blood, taken 4 to 6 days after vaccination. This sequence joins TRBV5-1 and TRBJ2-2; D gene unclear. CDR3 sequence reads: CASSLSETGELFF. CDR3 DNA sequence: TGCGCCAGCAGCTTGTCAGAAACCGGGGAGCTGTTTTTT.